This T cell receptor beta chain originates from a study of PD-1 blockade in mismatch repair-deficient tumors. This clone was observed a handful of times. The antigen remains unidentified. PCR or immunohistochemistry showed mismatch repair deficiency in every enrolled patient. Study-level results: Rapid post-treatment expansion, then contraction, generally preceding radiologic response, marked tumor-resident clones.

Using immunoSEQ multiplex PCR, the repertoire was profiled, and TCRdb retains in-frame clones only, with some absent. The profile shows about 68,000 clones, roughly 80% of them singletons. Looked up from germline, CDR1 is SGDLS and CDR2 is YYNGEE. V was cut by 1 base and J by 6 bases, with 11 bases left in between. The CDR3 spans 13 residues. The chain recombines TRBV9 with TRBJ2-7; D gene uncertain. The material was peripheral blood, obtained 2 weeks after starting pembrolizumab. The clonotype originates from an adult with mismatch repair-deficient cancer. The CDR3 nucleotides are TGTGCCAGCAGCGTAAGAGAGGATGCCGAGCAGTACTTC. Translation: CASSVREDAEQYF.